This TCR beta chain derives from a study of T-cell reconstitution after alpha-beta-depleted transplantation in children. A TCRbeta library incorporating unique molecular identifiers was prepared. Via MiXCR, TCRdb re-called the PCR reads, giving one row per CDR3 protein. The sample yields a few hundred thousand distinct CDR3 sequences, about a tenth seen once. The CDR3 is 17 residues long. Germline CDR1 and CDR2: MDHEN and SYDVKM. The V end was cut by 6 bases, the J end by 0 bases, with 20 bases between. This clonotype was counted a few times. The chain has TRBV28 and TRBJ1-2, with no clear D. The sequencing used PBMCs from the stem cell graft donor, collected from the stem cell graft. The source is a human donor who donated a stem cell graft to a child with acute lymphoblastic leukemia. CDR3 in DNA: TGTGCCAGCAGAACCAACCGTTGGGGAGCGCCTAACTATGGCTACACCTTC. This encodes CASRTNRWGAPNYGYTF.